These T cell receptor beta chains were read from a single sample in a study of T cell responses to AZD1222 COVID-19 vaccine. Here immunoSEQ multiplex PCR was the method, and the copy in TCRdb shows in-frame clones only, minus some. The sample lists 95,000 to 100,000 clones; just over 90% were seen once. Material: peripheral blood, obtained on day 0 of AZD1222 vaccination. Receptors were obtained from an adult in good health. CDR3s include the opening cysteine and the closing phenylalanine or tryptophan. A D gene is named only where the DNA matches it firmly.

>.|TRBV3-1/TRBV3-2|TRBJ1-6
CASSQHKGERVDSPLHF
>.|TRBV5-1|TRBJ2-2
CASSWRDSRSGELFF
>TRBD2|TRBV6-6|TRBJ2-7
CASSYSSLAGSYEQYF
>.|TRBV3-1/TRBV3-2|TRBJ1-1
CASSFPGRDTEAFF
>.|TRBV19|TRBJ1-2
CASSNPRLLTF
>TRBD2|TRBV7-6|TRBJ2-7
CASQTGLADSYEQYF
>.|TRBV5-5|TRBJ1-1
CASSLEQGPRFGAFF
>.|TRBV11-3|TRBJ1-1
CASSLDRLNTEAFF
>.|TRBV28|TRBJ1-1
CASSFDNEVTEAFF
>.|TRBV9|TRBJ1-5
CASSKSGAGEQPQHF
>TRBD1|TRBV25-1|TRBJ1-6
CASSELDRGSSPLHF
>TRBD1|TRBV5-1|TRBJ1-6
CASSSDLTGGSGALHF
>.|TRBV5-1|TRBJ1-1
CASSSRPQGGDTEAFF